The 6 T cell receptor beta chains in this list originate from one sample, sequenced in a study of read filtering for tumor transcriptome and immune sequencing. Molecular barcoded adaptors covering alpha/delta and beta/gamma chains were used on roughly 400 ng RNA. TCRdb processed the reads anew with MiXCR; each CDR3 protein has one entry. The table shows 100,000 to 150,000 distinct CDR3 sequences, with 10% to 15% occurring only once. Sequencing was performed on a population of CD138-negative cells sorted from bone marrow. These receptors came from a donor aged 40 or older with multiple myeloma.

On this clonotype: Just one base apart from a much larger clone, this may be a read error. The chain combines TRBV5-1 with TRBJ2-2; D call uncertain. The CDR3 consists of 13 residues. Per germline, CDR1 SGHRS and CDR2 YFSETQ. The CDR3, as DNA: TGCGCCGGCAGCTTGGTACTAACCGGGGAGCTGTTTTTT. Protein: CAGSLVLTGELFF.

Turning to this clonotype: One junction end does not reproduce the germline sequence, and a read error may be involved. The chain joins TRBV19 to TRBJ1-5; D is undetermined. Looked up from germline, CDR1 is LNHDA and CDR2 is SQIVND (reference sequence). This CDR3 comprises 17 residues. The CDR3 DNA reads as TGTGCCAGTAGTATGCCCCATTGGGGTAACAGCAATCAGCCCCGGCATTTT. The encoded protein is CASSMPHWGNSNQPRHF. The full variable domain, with the rest looked up from reference TRBV19 and TRBJ1-5, is DGGITQSPKYLFRKEGQNVTLSCEQNLNHDAMYWYRQDPGQGLRLIYYSQIVNDFQKGDIAEGYSVSREKKESFPLTVTSAQKNPTAFYLCASSMPHWGNSNQPRHFGDGTRLSIL.

The sample holds many counts of this clonotype. The chain couples TRBV5-1 to TRBJ1-4; D is uncertain. The CDR3 extends over 14 amino acids. V lost 0 bases to trimming and J lost 6 bases, with 9 bases between them. CDR1 SGHRS and CDR2 YFSETQ come from the germline V gene. CDR3 amino acids: CASSLAQPDEKLFF. DNA for the CDR3: TGCGCCAGCAGCTTGGCACAGCCGGATGAAAAACTGTTTTTT. Full variable domain (missing parts from reference TRBV5-1 and TRBJ1-4): KAGVTQTPRYLIKTRGQQVTLSCSPISGHRSVSWYQQTPGQGLQFLFEYFSETQRNKGNFPGRFSGRQFSNSRSEMNVSTLELGDSALYLCASSLAQPDEKLFFGSGTQLSVL.

This clonotype was found many times. This chain joins TRBV28 and TRBJ2-7, with 7 bases matching TRBD1. CDR1 is MDHEN and CDR2 is SYDVKM in the germline V gene. The junction had 6 bases not matched to a gene; V was cut back by 8 bases and J by 2 bases. This CDR3 is built from 13 residues. The CDR3 region has the DNA TGTGCCAGCCTCGGGACAGTAACCTACGAGCAGTACTTC. Translated, it gives CASLGTVTYEQYF.

This clonotype has at least ten counts. The chain combines TRBV7-9 with TRBJ2-3, with 14 bases fitting TRBD2. Germline assignment: CDR1 SEHNR and CDR2 FQNEAQ (reference sequence). CDR3 length: 18 amino acids. The ends lost 5 bases at V and 2 bases at J; junction bases unmatched: 9. This CDR3 reads CASSQGLAGVRLTDTQYF. The CDR3 DNA is TGTGCCAGCAGCCAGGGACTAGCGGGAGTTCGGCTCACAGATACGCAGTATTTT.

This clonotype was detected many times. This chain uses TRBV19 with TRBJ2-1, with D perhaps TRBD1 or TRBD2 (6 bases each). The germline V and J ends were trimmed by 7 bases and 5 bases, with 21 bases remaining between them. The CDR3 runs to 16 residues. Germline assignment: CDR1 LNHDA and CDR2 SQIVND (reference sequence). CDR3: CASKFGLGGLHNEQFF. The CDR3 nucleotides read TGTGCCAGTAAGTTTGGCCTGGGGGGCCTTCACAATGAGCAGTTCTTC.